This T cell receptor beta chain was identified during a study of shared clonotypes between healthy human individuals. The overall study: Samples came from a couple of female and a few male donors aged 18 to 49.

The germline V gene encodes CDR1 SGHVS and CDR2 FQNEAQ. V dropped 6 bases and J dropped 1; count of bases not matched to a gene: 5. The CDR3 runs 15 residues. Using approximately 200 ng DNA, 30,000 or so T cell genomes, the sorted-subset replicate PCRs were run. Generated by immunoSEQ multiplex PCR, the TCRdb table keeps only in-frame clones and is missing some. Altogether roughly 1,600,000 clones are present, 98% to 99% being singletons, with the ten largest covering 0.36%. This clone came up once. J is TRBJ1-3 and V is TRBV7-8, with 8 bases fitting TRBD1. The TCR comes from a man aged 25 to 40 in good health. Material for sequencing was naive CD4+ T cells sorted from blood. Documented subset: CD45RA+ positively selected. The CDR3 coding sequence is TGTGCCAGCAGAGGACAGGGTGGATCTGGAAACACCATATATTTT. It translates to CASRGQGGSGNTIYF.